The 26 T cell receptor beta chains presented below share a single source sample, sequenced in a study of response to subunit inactivated influenza vaccine. TCRdb re-called the RT-PCR reads through MiXCR, storing one row per CDR3 protein. The sample carries approximately 290,000 distinct CDR3 sequences, around 20% recorded once. The sample was PBMCs from blood, taken 21 months after vaccination. The receptors here all came from a man in his fifties or sixties who received an inactivated influenza vaccine.

This clonotype turned up a few times. This chain joins TRBV4-1 and TRBJ2-7; 7 bases map to TRBD1. V lost 0 bases, J lost 3 bases, and 5 bases stayed unmatched. The CDR3 covers 15 residues. CDR1 MGHRA and CDR2 YSYEKL come from the germline V gene. The CDR3, as DNA: TGCGCCAGCAGCCAAGAAAGACAGGGAAACTACGAGCAGTACTTC. This gives the protein CASSQERQGNYEQYF.

V usage is TRBV29-1 and J usage is TRBJ1-1; D gene ambiguous. Germline CDR1 SQVTM, CDR2 ANQGSEA. The CDR3 has 13 residues. Trimming pared 0 bases from V and 1 base from J, leaving 6 bases between. The CDR3 reads CSVEEEGNTEAFF. The CDR3 DNA sequence: TGCAGCGTTGAAGAAGAGGGGAACACTGAAGCTTTCTTT.

This chain connects TRBV24-1 to TRBJ2-2; the D call may be TRBD1 or TRBD2 (6 bases each). The CDR3 has 17 residues. CDR1 and CDR2 (germline): KGHDR, SFDVKD. Trimming took 0 bases from V and 3 from J, leaving 13 bases between them. The CDR3 loop is CATSDLWGAGDTGELFF. The CDR3 DNA reads as TGTGCCACCAGTGATTTGTGGGGGGCTGGGGACACCGGGGAGCTGTTTTTT.

V and J are TRBV20-1 and TRBJ2-1; no clear D gene. Germline CDR1 and CDR2: DFQATT and SNEGSKA (reference sequence). The CDR3 is made up of 11 amino acids. V was cut by 3 bases and J by 5 bases, with 5 bases left in between. The CDR3 coding sequence is TGCAGTGCTAGGAGTCACAATGAGCAGTTCTTC. It encodes CSARSHNEQFF.

This clonotype was observed a handful of times. The gene calls are TRBV4-3 and TRBJ2-7; D uncertain. Germline CDR1 LGHNA, CDR2 YSLEER. V was pared by 2 bases and J by 0 bases, with 8 bases between. The CDR3 spans 14 residues. The CDR3: CASSQRDSSYEQYF. In DNA form, the CDR3 reads TGCGCCAGCAGCCAAAGGGATAGCTCCTACGAGCAGTACTTC.

J is TRBJ1-1 and V is TRBV20-1, with D possibly being TRBD1 (6 bases). Germline V gene sequence: CDR1 DFQATT, CDR2 SNEGSKA (reference sequence). The V gene lost 5 bases and the J gene lost 10 bases, with 17 bases spanning the gap. The CDR3 length is 12 residues. CDR3 in DNA: TGCAGTGCTGGCCCATTGGGGGCCGGAGCTTTCTTT. Protein product: CSAGPLGAGAFF.

This clonotype has just a few counts. The chain employs TRBV7-8 and TRBJ1-2; 7 bases fit TRBD1. This CDR3 spans 16 amino acids. The germline gives CDR1 SGHVS, CDR2 FQNEAQ. V shed 0 bases and J 4 bases; nucleotides not matched to a gene: 8. This CDR3 is CASSLANRGTAYGYTF. CDR3 coding DNA: TGTGCCAGCAGCTTAGCGAATAGAGGGACAGCCTATGGCTACACCTTC.

This clonotype was detected only a few times. The chain joins TRBV5-4 to TRBJ2-3; D may be TRBD2 (5 bases). The CDR3 has 15 residues. Per the germline V gene, CDR1 is SGHNT and CDR2 is YYREEE (reference sequence). V lost 1 base to trimming and J lost 1 base, with 10 bases between them. The CDR3 region is CASSLQIGGTDTQYF. The CDR3 nucleotides are TGTGCCAGCAGCTTGCAAATCGGGGGCACAGATACGCAGTATTTT.

The chain is built from TRBV5-5 and TRBJ2-7, with D tentatively TRBD1 or TRBD2 (6 bases each). The CDR3 contains 14 residues. From germline, CDR1 is SGHKS and CDR2 YYEKEE (reference sequence). V lost 4 bases, J lost 3 bases, and 14 bases lay in between. The CDR3 nucleotides are TGTGCCAGCAGCAAACAGGGACTCCTCTACGAGCAGTACTTC. Its protein product is CASSKQGLLYEQYF. The variable domain in full, with the rest retrieved from reference TRBV5-5 and TRBJ2-7, is DAGVTQSPTHLIKTRGQQVTLRCSPISGHKSVSWYQQVLGQGPQFIFQYYEKEERGRGNFPDRFSARQFPNYSSELNVNALLLGDSALYLCASSKQGLLYEQYFGPGTRLTVT.

V gene TRBV5-1 combines with J gene TRBJ2-2; TRBD1 might be the D (6 bases). The CDR3 extends over 15 amino acids. V was clipped by 5 bases and J by 4 bases, with 15 bases between them. Germline V gives CDR1 SGHRS, CDR2 YFSETQ. The CDR3 nucleotides read TGCGCCAGCAGTTCCCGGACAGCGGCCACCGGGGAGCTGTTTTTT. It codes for CASSSRTAATGELFF.

The chain combines TRBV29-1 with TRBJ2-7; 7 bases agree with TRBD1. With 4 bases clipped from V and 2 bases from J, the junction kept 5 bases outside the gene matches. From germline, CDR1 is SQVTM and CDR2 ANQGSEA. The CDR3 contains 13 residues. CDR3 sequence: CSVVSGQAYEQYF. Here the CDR3 DNA reads TGCAGCGTTGTCTCTGGACAGGCCTACGAGCAGTACTTC.

This rearrangement joins TRBV27 to TRBJ2-2, with D perhaps TRBD2 (5 bases). Germline V lookup: CDR1 MNHEY, CDR2 SMNVEV (reference sequence). Trimming took off 1 base at V and 2 bases at J, with 11 bases between the two ends. The CDR3 consists of 16 residues. This chain's CDR3 is CASSLFSGSNTGELFF. CDR3 bases: TGTGCCAGCAGTTTATTTTCGGGAAGCAACACCGGGGAGCTGTTTTTT.

This clonotype appeared a few times. V is TRBV29-1 and J is TRBJ1-3, with D uncertain. This CDR3 has 12 amino acids. The germline gives CDR1 SQVTM, CDR2 ANQGSEA. V lost 5 bases, J lost 3 bases, and 8 bases lay in between. CDR3 sequence (DNA): TGCAGCGTTCGAGATGGTGGAAACACCATATATTTT. Translated, it gives CSVRDGGNTIYF.

V is TRBV20-1 and J is TRBJ2-3; maybe TRBD2 (6 bases). CDR3 length equals 13 residues. Looked up from germline, CDR1 is DFQATT and CDR2 is SNEGSKA (reference sequence). With 5 bases removed from V and 2 bases from J, the gap between germline ends came to 11 bases. The CDR3 protein is CSAVSGFTDTQYF. CDR3 nucleotides: TGCAGTGCTGTTAGCGGATTCACAGATACGCAGTATTTT.

The table lists this clonotype with a few counts. The rearrangement joins TRBV7-9 to TRBJ2-7; no reliable D call. V gave up 1 base and J gave up 1 base, with 8 bases separating them. There are 14 residues in the CDR3. Per the germline V gene, CDR1 is SEHNR and CDR2 is FQNEAQ (reference sequence). CDR3 loop: CASSLDWISYEQYF. CDR3 nucleotides: TGTGCCAGCAGCTTAGATTGGATTTCCTACGAGCAGTACTTC.

J is TRBJ1-5 and V is TRBV3-1; 10 bases match TRBD1. The CDR3 covers 14 residues. Germline values: CDR1 LGHDT, CDR2 YNNKEL (reference sequence). V gave up 3 bases and J gave up 6 bases; unmatched junction bases: 2. In nucleotides, the CDR3 is TGTGCCAGCAGCCAGACAGGGGGCGGTCAGCCCCAGCATTTT. Its translation: CASSQTGGGQPQHF. The whole variable domain, remainder taken from reference TRBV3-1 and TRBJ1-5, is DTAVSQTPKYLVTQMGNDKSIKCEQNLGHDTMYWYKQDSKKFLKIMFSYNNKELIINETVPNRFSPKSPDKAHLNLHINSLELGDSAVYFCASSQTGGGQPQHFGDGTRLSIL.

This sequence joins TRBV28 and TRBJ1-1; D gene uncertain. The germline gives CDR1 MDHEN, CDR2 SYDVKM. This CDR3 contains 15 residues. Trimming stripped 6 bases from V and 0 bases from J, with 14 bases between. In DNA, the CDR3 is TGTGCCAGCAGGACGGTACAGACCTTGAACACTGAAGCTTTCTTT. As protein: CASRTVQTLNTEAFF.

The CDR3 DNA follows: TGTGCCAGCAGTTGGGACAACAAAAACATTCAGTACTTC. This gives the protein CASSWDNKNIQYF. The chain recombines TRBV12-3 or TRBV12-4 with TRBJ2-4; weak D call: TRBD1 (6 bases). V was trimmed by 4 bases and J by 3 bases, leaving 7 bases between them. The CDR3 length is 13 residues.

This clonotype appeared many times. The chain recombines TRBV5-1 with TRBJ1-4, with TRBD1 identical over 8 bases. The germline CDR1 and CDR2 sequences are SGHRS and YFSETQ. With V trimmed by 3 bases and J by 2 bases, 3 bases remained unmatched. The CDR3 extends over 15 amino acids. The CDR3 DNA is TGCGCCAGCAGCTGGGGACAGGATACTAATGAAAAACTGTTTTTT. Its translation is CASSWGQDTNEKLFF.

The chain uses TRBV11-2 and TRBJ1-2; 7 bases map to TRBD1. V trimming: 5 bases; J trimming: 2 bases; junction bases outside the gene matches: 8. The CDR3 sequence is 15 residues long. Germline V gene sequence: CDR1 SGHAT, CDR2 FQNNGV. CDR3 sequence reads: CASSLRTGINYGYTF. The CDR3 nucleotides are TGTGCCAGCAGCCTTAGGACAGGCATAAACTATGGCTACACCTTC.

Ten or more counts support this clonotype. V usage is TRBV12-3 or TRBV12-4 and J usage is TRBJ1-2, with D possibly TRBD1 on 5 matching bases. V was pared by 6 bases and J by 2 bases, with 10 bases between. This CDR3 is built from 13 residues. The CDR3 loop is CASSRDSNYGYTF. In DNA, the CDR3 is TGTGCCAGCAGCCGGGACTCGAACTATGGCTACACCTTC.

The chain combines TRBV7-9 with TRBJ2-7; TRBD2 aligns across 10 bases. The CDR3 sequence is 16 residues long. CDR1 and CDR2 from the germline V gene are SEHNR and FQNEAQ (reference sequence). V shed 1 base, J shed 0 bases, and the junction held 3 bases outside the gene matches. The DNA for the CDR3 is TGTGCCAGCAGCTTAGTTAGCGGGAGGCCCTCCTACGAGCAGTACTTC. This sequence encodes CASSLVSGRPSYEQYF.

This clonotype has a count of ten or more. The DNA of the CDR3 is TGTGCCAGCAGCTTGACAGGGACAGATACGCAGTATTTT. Protein product: CASSLTGTDTQYF. V and J are TRBV7-8 and TRBJ2-3, with 7 bases matching TRBD1. V lost 3 bases and J lost 3; bases outside the gene matches: 0. The CDR3 runs 13 residues. CDR1 and CDR2 (germline): SGHVS, FQNEAQ.

The chain is built from TRBV27 and TRBJ2-1, with D possibly matching TRBD1 (6 bases). CDR3 length equals 15 residues. Germline CDR1 MNHEY, CDR2 SMNVEV (reference sequence). V gave up 6 bases and J gave up 0 bases, with 12 bases separating them. The CDR3 nucleotides read TGTGCCAGCAGCCCAGGGGTCAGCTCCTACAATGAGCAGTTCTTC. Its protein product is CASSPGVSSYNEQFF.

The chain has TRBV29-1 and TRBJ2-3, with D maybe TRBD2 (6 bases). V lost 0 bases and J lost 0, with 13 bases in between. The germline gives CDR1 SQVTM, CDR2 ANQGSEA. This CDR3 region has 16 residues. CDR3 amino acids: CSVEDYGRGSTDTQYF. Here the CDR3 DNA reads TGCAGCGTTGAAGATTACGGGAGAGGTAGCACAGATACGCAGTATTTT.

The V call is TRBV5-1, the J call TRBJ1-4; no clear D gene. V lost 4 bases and J 0 bases, leaving 10 bases between the germline ends. There are 15 residues in the CDR3. Germline V CDR1 and CDR2: SGHRS, YFSETQ. CDR3 sequence (DNA): TGCGCCAGCAGCACCGCCGGGGCAACTAATGAAAAACTGTTTTTT. Its protein product is CASSTAGATNEKLFF.